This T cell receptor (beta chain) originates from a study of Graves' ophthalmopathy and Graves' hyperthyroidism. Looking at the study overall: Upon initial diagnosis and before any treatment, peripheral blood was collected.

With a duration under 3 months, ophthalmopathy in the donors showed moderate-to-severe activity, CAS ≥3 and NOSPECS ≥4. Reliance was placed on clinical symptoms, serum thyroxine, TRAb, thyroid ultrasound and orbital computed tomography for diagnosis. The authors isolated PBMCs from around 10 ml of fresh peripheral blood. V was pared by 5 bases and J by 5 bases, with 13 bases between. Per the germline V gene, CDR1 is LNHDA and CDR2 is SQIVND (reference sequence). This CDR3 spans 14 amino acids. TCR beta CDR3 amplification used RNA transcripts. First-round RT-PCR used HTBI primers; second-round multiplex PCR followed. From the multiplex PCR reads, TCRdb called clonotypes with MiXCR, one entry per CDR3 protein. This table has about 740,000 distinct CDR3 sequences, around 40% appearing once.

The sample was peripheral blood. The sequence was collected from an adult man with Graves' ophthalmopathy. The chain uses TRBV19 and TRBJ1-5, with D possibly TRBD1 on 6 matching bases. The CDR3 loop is CASSRQADDQPQHF. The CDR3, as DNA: TGTGCCAGTAGTCGACAGGCTGACGATCAGCCCCAGCATTTT.